The subject of this entry is one TCR beta chain. The germline gene is not matched at one end of the junction; a read error may be the cause. The sample belongs to a study of shared clonotypes between healthy human individuals. On the study more broadly: Those who served as donors were a couple of women and a few men between the ages of 18 and 49.

CD45RO-negative, CCR7-selected cells formed the naive CD8 fraction, which excluded terminally differentiated effector memory CD45RA+ cells. Germline V lookup: CDR1 MDHEN, CDR2 SYDVKM. The CDR3 runs 12 residues. The assay was immunoSEQ multiplex PCR, and TCRdb's table has in-frame clones only and misses some. The sample gives roughly 570,000 clones, roughly 98% of which show up once; around 0.3% is in the top ten. Sequenced material: naive CD8+ T cells sorted from blood. This receptor was identified in a young man in good health. The chain has TRBV28 and TRBJ1-2, with D maybe TRBD1 (5 bases). CDR3 residues: CASSSPGLGIPF. CDR3 coding DNA: TGTGCCAGCAGTTCCCCGGGACTCGGGATACCCTTC.